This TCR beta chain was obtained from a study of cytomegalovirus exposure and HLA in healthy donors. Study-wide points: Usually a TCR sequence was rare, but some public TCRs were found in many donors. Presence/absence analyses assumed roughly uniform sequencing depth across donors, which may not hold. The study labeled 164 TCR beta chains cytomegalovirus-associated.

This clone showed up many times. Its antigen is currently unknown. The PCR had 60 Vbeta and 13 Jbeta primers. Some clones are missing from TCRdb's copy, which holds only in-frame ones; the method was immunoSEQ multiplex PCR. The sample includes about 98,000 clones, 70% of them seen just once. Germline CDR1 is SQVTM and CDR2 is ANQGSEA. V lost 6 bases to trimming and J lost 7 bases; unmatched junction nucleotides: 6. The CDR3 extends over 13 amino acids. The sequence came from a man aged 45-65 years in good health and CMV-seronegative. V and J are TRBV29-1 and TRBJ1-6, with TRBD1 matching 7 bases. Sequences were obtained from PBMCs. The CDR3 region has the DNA TGCAGCGTGGGACAGAGGATGAATTCACCCCTCCACTTT. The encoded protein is CSVGQRMNSPLHF.